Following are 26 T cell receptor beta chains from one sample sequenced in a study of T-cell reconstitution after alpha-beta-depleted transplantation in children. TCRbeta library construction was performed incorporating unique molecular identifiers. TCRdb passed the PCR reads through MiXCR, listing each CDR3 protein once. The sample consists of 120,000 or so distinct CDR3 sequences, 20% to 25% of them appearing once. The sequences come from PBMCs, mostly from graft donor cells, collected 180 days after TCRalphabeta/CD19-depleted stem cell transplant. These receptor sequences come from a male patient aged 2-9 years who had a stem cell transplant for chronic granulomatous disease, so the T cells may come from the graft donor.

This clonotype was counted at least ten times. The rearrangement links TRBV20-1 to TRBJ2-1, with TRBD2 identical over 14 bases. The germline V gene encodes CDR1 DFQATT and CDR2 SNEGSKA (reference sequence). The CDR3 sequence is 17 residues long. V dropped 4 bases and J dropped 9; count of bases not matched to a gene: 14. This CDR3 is CSAKKNTGLAGAGEQFF. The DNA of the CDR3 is TGCAGTGCTAAGAAAAACACGGGACTAGCGGGAGCGGGTGAGCAGTTCTTC.

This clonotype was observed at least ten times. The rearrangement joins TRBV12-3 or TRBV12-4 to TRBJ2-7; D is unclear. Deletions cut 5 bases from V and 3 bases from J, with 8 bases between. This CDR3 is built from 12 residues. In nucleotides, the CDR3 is TGTGCCAGCAGTAAATTAATCTACGAGCAGTACTTC. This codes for CASSKLIYEQYF.

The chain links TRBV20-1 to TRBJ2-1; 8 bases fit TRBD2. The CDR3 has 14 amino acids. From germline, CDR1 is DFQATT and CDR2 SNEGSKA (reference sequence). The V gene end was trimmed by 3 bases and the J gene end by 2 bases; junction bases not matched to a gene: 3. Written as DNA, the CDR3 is TGCAGTGCTAGTATAGCGGGAACCTACAATGAGCAGTTCTTC. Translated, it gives CSASIAGTYNEQFF.

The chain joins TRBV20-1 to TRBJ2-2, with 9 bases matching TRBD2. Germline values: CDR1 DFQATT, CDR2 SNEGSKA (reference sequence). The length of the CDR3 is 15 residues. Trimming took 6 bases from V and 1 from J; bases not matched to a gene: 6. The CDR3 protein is CSARTSAKNTGELFF. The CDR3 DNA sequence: TGCAGTGCCAGGACTAGCGCAAAGAACACCGGGGAGCTGTTTTTT.

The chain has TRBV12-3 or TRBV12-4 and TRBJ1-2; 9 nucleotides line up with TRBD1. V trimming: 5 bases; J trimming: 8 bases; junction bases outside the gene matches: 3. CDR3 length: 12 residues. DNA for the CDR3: TGTGCCAGCAGTGGGACAGGGAGCGGCTACACCTTC. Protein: CASSGTGSGYTF.

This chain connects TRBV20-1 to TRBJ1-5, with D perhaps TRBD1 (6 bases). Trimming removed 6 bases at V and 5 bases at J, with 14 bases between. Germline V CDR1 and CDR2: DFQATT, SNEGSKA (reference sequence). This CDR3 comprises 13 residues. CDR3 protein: CSALAGADQPQHF. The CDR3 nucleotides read TGCAGTGCCCTCGCAGGGGCCGATCAGCCCCAGCATTTT.

The CDR3 region is CASSLLRVERETQYF. In DNA, the CDR3 is TGTGCCAGCAGCTTGTTACGGGTGGAGCGAGAGACCCAGTACTTC. The genes are TRBV7-9 and TRBJ2-5; D is undetermined. This CDR3 is 15 amino acids long. From germline, CDR1 is SEHNR and CDR2 FQNEAQ (reference sequence). V was clipped by 3 bases and J by 4 bases, with 15 bases between them.

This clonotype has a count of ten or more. Here the CDR3 reads CSAQSGQGYNEQFF. The CDR3 DNA sequence: TGCAGTGCCCAGAGCGGACAGGGGTACAATGAGCAGTTCTTC. The rearrangement joins TRBV20-1 to TRBJ2-1; TRBD1 matches at 9 bases. CDR3 length: 14 residues. The germline CDR1 and CDR2 sequences are DFQATT and SNEGSKA (reference sequence). J was trimmed by 4 bases and V by 6 bases; bases with no gene match: 7.

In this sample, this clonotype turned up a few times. CDR3 DNA sequence: TGTGCCAGCAGTCCAAGACAGGGATTGGAGACCCAGTACTTC. Protein: CASSPRQGLETQYF. The chain has TRBV12-3 or TRBV12-4 and TRBJ2-5, with 7 nucleotides matching TRBD1. V trimming: 5 bases; J trimming: 5 bases; junction bases outside the gene matches: 8. The CDR3 is 14 amino acids.

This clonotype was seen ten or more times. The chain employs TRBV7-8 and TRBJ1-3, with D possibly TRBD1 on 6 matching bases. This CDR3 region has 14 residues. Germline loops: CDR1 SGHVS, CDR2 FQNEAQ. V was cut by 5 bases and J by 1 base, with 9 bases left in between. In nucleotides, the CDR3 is TGTGCCAGCAGCAGGACAGAATCTGGAAACACCATATATTTT. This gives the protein CASSRTESGNTIYF. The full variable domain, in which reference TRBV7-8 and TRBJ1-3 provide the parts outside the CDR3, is GAGVSQSPRYKVAKRGQDVALRCDPISGHVSLFWYQQALGQGPEFLTYFQNEAQLDKSGLPSDRFFAERPEGSVSTLKIQRTQQEDSAVYLCASSRTESGNTIYFGEGSWLTVV.

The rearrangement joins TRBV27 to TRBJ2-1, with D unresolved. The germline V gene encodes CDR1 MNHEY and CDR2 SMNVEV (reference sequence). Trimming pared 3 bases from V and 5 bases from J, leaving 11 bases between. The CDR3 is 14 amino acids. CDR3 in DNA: TGTGCCAGCAGTTTCCTCGCCAGAAACAATGAGCAGTTCTTC. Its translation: CASSFLARNNEQFF.

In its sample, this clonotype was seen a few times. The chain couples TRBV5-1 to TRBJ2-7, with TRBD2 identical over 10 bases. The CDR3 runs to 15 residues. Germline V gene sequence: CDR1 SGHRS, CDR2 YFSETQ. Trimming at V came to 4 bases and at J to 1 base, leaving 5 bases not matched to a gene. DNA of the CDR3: TGCGCCAGCAGCAGCGGACTAGCGGAGTCCTACGAGCAGTACTTC. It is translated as CASSSGLAESYEQYF.

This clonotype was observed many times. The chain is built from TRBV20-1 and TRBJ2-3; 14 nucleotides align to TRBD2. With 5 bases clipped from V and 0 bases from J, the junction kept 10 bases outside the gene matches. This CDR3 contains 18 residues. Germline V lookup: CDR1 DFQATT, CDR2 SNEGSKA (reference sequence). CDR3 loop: CSAPGLAGGLVSTDTQYF. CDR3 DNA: TGCAGTGCTCCCGGACTAGCGGGAGGTCTCGTCAGCACAGATACGCAGTATTTT.

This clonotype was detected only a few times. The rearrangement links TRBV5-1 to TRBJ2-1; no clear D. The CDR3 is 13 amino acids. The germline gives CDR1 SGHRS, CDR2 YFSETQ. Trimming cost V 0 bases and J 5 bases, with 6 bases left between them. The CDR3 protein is CASSLAPHNEQFF. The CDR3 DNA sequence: TGCGCCAGCAGCTTGGCTCCCCACAATGAGCAGTTCTTC.

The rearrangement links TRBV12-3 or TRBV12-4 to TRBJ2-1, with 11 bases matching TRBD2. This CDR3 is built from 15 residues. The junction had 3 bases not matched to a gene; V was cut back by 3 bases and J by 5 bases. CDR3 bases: TGTGCCAGCAGTTTGACTAGCGGGATAAACAATGAGCAGTTCTTC. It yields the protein CASSLTSGINNEQFF.

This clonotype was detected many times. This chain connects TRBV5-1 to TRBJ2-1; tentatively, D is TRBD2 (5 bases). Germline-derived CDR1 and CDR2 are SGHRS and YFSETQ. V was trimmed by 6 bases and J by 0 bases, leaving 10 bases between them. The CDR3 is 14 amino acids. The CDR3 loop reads CASKIGSSYNEQFF. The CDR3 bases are TGCGCCAGCAAAATTGGGAGCTCCTACAATGAGCAGTTCTTC.

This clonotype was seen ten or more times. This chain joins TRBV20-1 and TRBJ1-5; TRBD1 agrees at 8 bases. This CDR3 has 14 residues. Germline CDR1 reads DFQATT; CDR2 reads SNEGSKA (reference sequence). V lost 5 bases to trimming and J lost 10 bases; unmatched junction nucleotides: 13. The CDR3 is CSASRTGTLQPQHF. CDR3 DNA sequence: TGCAGTGCTTCCCGGACAGGGACTTTACAACCCCAGCATTTT.

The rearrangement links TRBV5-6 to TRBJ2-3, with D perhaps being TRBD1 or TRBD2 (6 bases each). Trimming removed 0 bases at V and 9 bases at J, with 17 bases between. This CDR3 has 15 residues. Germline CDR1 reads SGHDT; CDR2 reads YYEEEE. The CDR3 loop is CASSLALWGAATQYF. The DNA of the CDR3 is TGTGCCAGCAGCTTGGCGTTATGGGGGGCTGCAACGCAGTATTTT. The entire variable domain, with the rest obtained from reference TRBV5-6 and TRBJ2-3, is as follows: DAGVTQSPTHLIKTRGQQVTLRCSPKSGHDTVSWYQQALGQGPQFIFQYYEEEERQRGNFPDRFSGHQFPNYSSELNVNALLLGDSALYLCASSLALWGAATQYFGPGTRLTVL.

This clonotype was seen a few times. The CDR3 nucleotides are TGTGCCAGCTTTTGGGCCGGGGAGCTGTTTTTT. It yields the protein CASFWAGELFF. The rearrangement uses TRBV12-3 or TRBV12-4 and TRBJ2-2, with no clear D. V was cut by 8 bases and J by 6 bases, with 7 bases left in between. The CDR3 is 11 residues long.

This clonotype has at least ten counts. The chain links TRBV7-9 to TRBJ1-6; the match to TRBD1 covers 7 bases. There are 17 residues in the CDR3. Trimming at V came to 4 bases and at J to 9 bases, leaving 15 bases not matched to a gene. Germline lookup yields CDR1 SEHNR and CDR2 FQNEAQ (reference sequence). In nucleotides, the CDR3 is TGTGCCAGCAGCTCACACGACAGGGCGGGGAGGAGTTCACCCCTCCACTTT. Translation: CASSSHDRAGRSSPLHF.

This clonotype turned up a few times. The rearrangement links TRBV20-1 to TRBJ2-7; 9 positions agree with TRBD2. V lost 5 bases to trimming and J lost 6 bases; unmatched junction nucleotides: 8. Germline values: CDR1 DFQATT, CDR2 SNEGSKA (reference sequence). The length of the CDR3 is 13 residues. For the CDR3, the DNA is TGCAGTGCTGAGGGACTAGCCCCCTCCGAGCAGTACTTC. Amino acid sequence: CSAEGLAPSEQYF.

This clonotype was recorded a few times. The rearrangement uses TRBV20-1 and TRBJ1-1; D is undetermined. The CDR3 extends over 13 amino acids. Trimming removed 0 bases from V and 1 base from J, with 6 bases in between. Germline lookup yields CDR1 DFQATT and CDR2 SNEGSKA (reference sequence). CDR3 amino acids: CSAREKGNTEAFF. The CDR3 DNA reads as TGCAGTGCTAGAGAGAAGGGGAACACTGAAGCTTTCTTT.

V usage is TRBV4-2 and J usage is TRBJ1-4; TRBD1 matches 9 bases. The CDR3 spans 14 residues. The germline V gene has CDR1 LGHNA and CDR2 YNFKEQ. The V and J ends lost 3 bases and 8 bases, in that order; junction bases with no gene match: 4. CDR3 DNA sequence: TGTGCCAGCAGCCAGGGGACAGGGAAAGAAAAACTGTTTTTT. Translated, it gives CASSQGTGKEKLFF.

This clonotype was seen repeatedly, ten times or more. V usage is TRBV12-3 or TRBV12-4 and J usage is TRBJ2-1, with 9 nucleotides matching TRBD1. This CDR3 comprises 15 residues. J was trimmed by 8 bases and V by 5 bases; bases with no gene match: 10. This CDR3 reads CASSLRTGALDEQFF. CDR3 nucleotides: TGTGCCAGCAGTCTAAGGACAGGGGCCCTGGATGAGCAGTTCTTC.

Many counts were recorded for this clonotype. This CDR3 reads CSVGLQETQYF. The CDR3 coding sequence is TGCAGCGTTGGTCTCCAAGAGACCCAGTACTTC. The genes are TRBV29-1 and TRBJ2-5, with unresolved D. The CDR3 spans 11 residues. V lost 4 bases and J 1 base, leaving 4 bases between the germline ends. Germline V gene sequence: CDR1 SQVTM, CDR2 ANQGSEA.

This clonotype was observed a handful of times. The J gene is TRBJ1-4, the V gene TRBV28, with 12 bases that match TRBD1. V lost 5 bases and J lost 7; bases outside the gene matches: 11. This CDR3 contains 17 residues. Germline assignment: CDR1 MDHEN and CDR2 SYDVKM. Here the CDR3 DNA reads TGTGCCAGCAGTACACCGGGACAGGGGGCTTTCTCTGAAAAACTGTTTTTT. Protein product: CASSTPGQGAFSEKLFF.